The sequence of this T cell receptor (beta chain) was determined in a study of blood T cell repertoires in COVID-19 (dated by TCRdb to 2020 to 2021). Background on the whole study: Collaborator samples came from the United States, Italy and Spain and covered acute and convalescent phases of COVID-19. The material from the prospective study consisted of cDNA or gDNA derived from T cells, B-cell-depleted T cells, or PBMCs. Deeply sampled blood TCRbeta repertoires from subjects exposed to, actively infected with, or recovered from COVID-19 were included in the dataset. A freely available public database, intended as a resource for researchers studying the immune response to SARS-CoV-2, is where the repertoires were released. Samples were obtained from the ongoing ImmuneRACE study (first 160 participants) and from about 1,300 subjects provided by 6 global collaborators. The sample metadata nearly always contained a de-identified subject ID, COVID-19 status, age in years and sex. HLA class I and class II types, where available, came from metadata supplied by the sample provider rather than from assay-based typing. What the work shows at the level of the full study, not this receptor alone: Clinical and demographic metadata were provided uncurated, with the amount varying by source and participant.

Remarks on this clone: Its antigen is still unknown. Per-base qualities were not stored, and no clone one base away is much larger.

Each collaborating institution followed its own protocols to collect whole blood in K2EDTA tubes. For TCRbeta analysis, collaborators shipped samples in one of three forms: frozen whole blood, isolated PBMCs, or DNA extracted from either of those sample types. The CDR3 starts with the cysteine, ends with the phenylalanine, and has 15 residues. Left in the record is the CDR3 DNA by itself, 45 bases read in frame from the first base. V drops 0 bases and J drops 8 bases, leaving 16 bases in between. Looking up the germline V gene (reference sequence) yields CDR1 SEHNR and CDR2 FQNEAQ. TCRbeta CDR3 regions were amplified from genomic DNA using the immunoSEQ Assay, a bias-controlled multiplex PCR. For the original study's pipeline: Nucleated cell counts per sample were estimated from amplification of reference gene primers within the assay. To quantify the absolute abundance of each unique TCRbeta CDR3 rearrangement, sequence reads were collapsed and filtered. For each sample, productive Simpson clonality was calculated as the square root of Simpson's diversity index across productive rearrangements. In TCRdb, the immuneACCESS table is reduced to in-frame sequences with V and J assigned. These tables do not hold every clone; where another copy was compared, an unresolved V gene accounts for under half, and the others remain unexplained. The D gene and trimming were derived from the DNA, and the V and J assignments and clone size from that table. In this sample the table shows nearly 80,000 clones, around 80% of which occur a single time. The biggest ten clones account for about 35% of the sample.

The V and J segments used are TRBV7-9 and TRBJ1-2; the best D guess is TRBD1, with 5 bases matching. The sequencing input was peripheral blood. This clonotype originated in a woman between 70 and 85 years old with acute or convalescent COVID-19. The nucleotides read TGTGCCAGCAGCTTAGCTCCCAGGGACTCGGCCGGCTACACCTTC. This sequence encodes CASSLAPRDSAGYTF.